This entry is about one T cell receptor beta chain. This sample stems from a study of T cell responses to AZD1222 COVID-19 vaccine. Sequencing was performed with immunoSEQ multiplex PCR; in TCRdb, only in-frame clones are kept and a portion is missing. The table lists 100,000 to 140,000 clones, roughly 90% of them singletons. V was cut by 3 bases and J by 2 bases, with 10 bases left in between. Looked up from germline, CDR1 is LNHDA and CDR2 is SQIVND (reference sequence). The CDR3 is 14 amino acids. The specimen comprised peripheral blood, sampled 28 days after the second AZD1222 dose. This chain connects TRBV19 to TRBJ2-5; D may be TRBD1 or TRBD2 (6 bases each). The receptor's source is an adult who received the AZD1222 COVID-19 vaccine. The CDR3 spells CASSIQGRQETQYF. The CDR3 DNA sequence: TGTGCCAGTAGTATTCAGGGGAGGCAAGAGACCCAGTACTTC.